A selection of T cell receptor beta chains follows, all from one sample in a study of T cell repertoires in cytomegalovirus infection. Their recognized antigens are unknown. TCRdb processed the reads anew with MiXCR; each CDR3 protein has one entry. The sample has tens of thousands of distinct CDR3 sequences, about 24% seen once. Material: CD8+ T cells from cultured PBMCs, obtained from culture after CMV antigen stimulation. The source is a human donor in good health (CMV status not recorded). Some clones in this sample may be carry-over from other donors' samples. Both conserved end residues are part of each CDR3. The D gene is left open where the match is weak. The size field is filled for only some rows; it gives once, few, many or a size class.

D gene,J gene,V gene,clone size,CDR3 DNA,CDR3 protein
.,TRBJ2-1,TRBV24-1,.,TGTGCCACCAGTGATTTTCAGGACAATGAGCAGTTCTTC,CATSDFQDNEQFF
TRBD1,TRBJ2-4,TRBV12-3/TRBV12-4,few,TGTGCCAGCAGTTTAGCGGGGACAGGAGCACTAGCCAAAAACATTCAGTACTTC,CASSLAGTGALAKNIQYF
.,TRBJ1-2,TRBV7-6,.,TGTGCCAGCAGCGGTACAGGTCTTGATGGCTACACCTTC,CASSGTGLDGYTF
.,TRBJ1-6,TRBV6-6,.,TGTGCCAGCAGTTCCGGTAATTCACCCCTCCACTTT,CASSSGNSPLHF
TRBD2,TRBJ2-1,TRBV6-1,.,TGTGCCAGCAGCAGCACACCGGGGGGGGGGGATGAGCAGTTCTTC,CASSSTPGGGDEQFF
.,TRBJ1-2,TRBV20-1,few,TGCAGTGCGCTATTGGGGGGGGTACACTATGGCTACACCTTC,CSALLGGVHYGYTF
TRBD2,TRBJ2-1,TRBV2,many,TGTGCCAGCAGTGAATTTCTAGCGGCTAGCTCCTACAATGAGCAGTTCTTC,CASSEFLAASSYNEQFF
.,TRBJ2-4,TRBV3-1,.,TGTGCCAGCAGCCAAGGGTATCAAGCGCTTTGGGGTGCCAAAAACATTCAGTACTTC,CASSQGYQALWGAKNIQYF
.,TRBJ2-7,TRBV27,.,TGTGCCAGCAGTTTATCAGCGGCTAGCGTTGGCTACGAGCAGTACTTC,CASSLSAASVGYEQYF
.,TRBJ2-5,TRBV30,.,TGTGCCTGCGACAGTGGGTCCCAAGAGACCCAGTACTTC,CACDSGSQETQYF
TRBD1,TRBJ1-2,TRBV7-3,few,TGTGCCAGCAGCCCCAGGACAGGGGGCGGTAACTATGGCTACACCTTC,CASSPRTGGGNYGYTF
TRBD2,TRBJ2-3,TRBV11-2,.,TGTGCCAGCAGCTCTCCTAGCGGGAGCGTAGATACGCAGTATTTT,CASSSPSGSVDTQYF
.,TRBJ1-1,TRBV7-9,few,TGTGCCAGCAGCTTAACGACCGGGAACACTGAAGCTTTCTTT,CASSLTTGNTEAFF